A single TCR beta chain is shown here with its context. The antigen is undetermined. Using RNA transcripts as the source, TCR beta CDR3 regions were amplified. First-round RT-PCR targeting the TCR CDR3 was performed with the HTBI primer set. TCRdb passed the multiplex PCR reads through MiXCR, listing each CDR3 protein once. The data show 490,000 or so distinct CDR3 sequences, with 22% seen just once and under 55% held by the top ten. This sample was included in a study of T cells in Graves' hyperthyroidism and ophthalmopathy. In the study overall: Initial diagnosis, before any treatment, was when peripheral blood was collected.

Trimming took 3 bases from V and 0 from J, leaving 6 bases between them. This CDR3 is 14 amino acids long. CDR1 LGHDT and CDR2 YNNKEL come from the germline V gene (reference sequence). General study points: Ophthalmopathy was distinguished from stable hyperthyroidism by 13 V-J signatures. Blood also held most thyroid clonotypes expanded beyond 0.001.

The clonotype originates from a woman in her 70s with Graves' ophthalmopathy. Sequenced input: blood. The chain joins TRBV3-1 to TRBJ1-5; D ambiguous. DNA of the CDR3: TGTGCCAGCAGCCAGGGTTATAGCAATCAGCCCCAGCATTTT. Protein sequence: CASSQGYSNQPQHF.